This T cell receptor beta chain was profiled in a study of blood T cell repertoires in COVID-19. Study-wide background: Italy, Spain and the United States were the sources of the convalescent and acute COVID-19 samples. The cDNA or gDNA used as material had been derived from T cells, B-cell-depleted T cells, or PBMCs.

This CDR3 has 14 amino acids. Germline assignment: CDR1 ENHRY and CDR2 SYGVKD. The V segment lost 3 bases and the J segment 2 bases; nucleotides outside the gene matches: 3. Under the authors' procedure: By means of reference gene primer amplification, nucleated cell counts were estimated. TCRdb's copy holds only in-frame clones and misses some; the assay was immunoSEQ multiplex PCR. V and J calls plus clone size are reproduced from that table; the DNA served to infer D and trimming. The table lists more than 15,000 clones, 75% to 90% of them singletons, with less than 20% in the top ten. The material sequenced was peripheral blood. The receptor comes from a man aged 45 to 65 with active COVID-19. The chain couples TRBV10-3 to TRBJ1-1; 7 nucleotides line up with TRBD1. For the CDR3, the DNA is TGTGCCATCAGTGAAGGGACAGCCAACACTGAAGCTTTCTTT. This gives the protein CAISEGTANTEAFF.